This T cell receptor (beta chain) was found in a study of shared clonotypes between healthy human individuals. The study's findings and limits: It was observed that around 5% of naive CD4 clonotypes were shared across a handful of donors.

Assay runs were performed at deep level. Measured with immunoSEQ multiplex PCR; TCRdb has only the in-frame clones, and not every one. The table includes almost 700,000 clones, around 90% detected once. Comment on this clone: The antigen is undetermined.

With V trimmed by 6 bases and J by 2 bases, 9 bases remained unmatched. CDR1 and CDR2 from the germline V gene are LNHDA and SQIVND (reference sequence). The CDR3 extends over 16 amino acids. CD45RO-negative cells were positively selected for CCR7, leaving out terminally differentiated effector memory CD45RA+ cells. The sequence derives from a man aged 30 to 39 in good health. The sample was naive CD8+ T cells sorted from blood. This rearrangement joins TRBV19 to TRBJ2-1; 8 bases align to TRBD2. The CDR3 is CASRRGSGGPYNEQFF. The CDR3 DNA sequence: TGTGCCAGTAGAAGGGGATCGGGAGGGCCCTACAATGAGCAGTTCTTC.